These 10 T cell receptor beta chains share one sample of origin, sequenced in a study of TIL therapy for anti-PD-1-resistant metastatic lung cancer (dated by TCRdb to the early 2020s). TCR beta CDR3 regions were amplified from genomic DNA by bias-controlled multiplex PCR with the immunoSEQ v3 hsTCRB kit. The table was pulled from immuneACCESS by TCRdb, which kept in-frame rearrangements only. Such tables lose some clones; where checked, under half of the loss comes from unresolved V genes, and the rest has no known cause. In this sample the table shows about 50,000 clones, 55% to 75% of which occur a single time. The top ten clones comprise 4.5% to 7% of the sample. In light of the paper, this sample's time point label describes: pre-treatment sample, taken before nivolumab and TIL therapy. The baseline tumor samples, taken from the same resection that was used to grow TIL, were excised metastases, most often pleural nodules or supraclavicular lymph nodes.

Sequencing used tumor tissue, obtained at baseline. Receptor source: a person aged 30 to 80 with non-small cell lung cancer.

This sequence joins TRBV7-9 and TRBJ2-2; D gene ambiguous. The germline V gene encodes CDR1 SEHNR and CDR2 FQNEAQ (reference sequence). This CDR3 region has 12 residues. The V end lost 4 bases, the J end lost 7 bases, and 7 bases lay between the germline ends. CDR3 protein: CASSSRLGELFF. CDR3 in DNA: TGTGCCAGCAGCTCCAGACTCGGGGAGCTGTTTTTT.

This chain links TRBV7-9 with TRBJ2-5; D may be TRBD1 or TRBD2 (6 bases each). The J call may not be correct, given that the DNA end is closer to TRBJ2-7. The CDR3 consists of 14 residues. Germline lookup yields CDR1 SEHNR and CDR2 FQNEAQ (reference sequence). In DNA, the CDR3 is TGTGCCAGCAGCCCTCTTAGCGGCAGGGGCGAGCAGTACTTC. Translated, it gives CASSPLSGRGEQYF.

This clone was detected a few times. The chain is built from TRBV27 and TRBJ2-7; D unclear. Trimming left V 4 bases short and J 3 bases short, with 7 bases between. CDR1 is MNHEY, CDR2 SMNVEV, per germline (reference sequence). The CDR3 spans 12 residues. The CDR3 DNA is TGTGCCAGCAGTTCCCCCTTCTACGAGCAGTACTTC. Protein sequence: CASSSPFYEQYF.

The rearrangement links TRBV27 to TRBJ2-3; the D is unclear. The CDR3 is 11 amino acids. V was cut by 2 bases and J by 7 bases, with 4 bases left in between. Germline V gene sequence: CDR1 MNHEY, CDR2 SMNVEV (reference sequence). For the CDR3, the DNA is TGTGCCAGCAGTTTAGGTAATACGCAGTATTTT. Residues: CASSLGNTQYF.

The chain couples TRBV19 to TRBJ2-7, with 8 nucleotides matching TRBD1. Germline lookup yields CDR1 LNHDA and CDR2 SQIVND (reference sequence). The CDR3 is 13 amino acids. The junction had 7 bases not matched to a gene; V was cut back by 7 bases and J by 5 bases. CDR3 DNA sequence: TGTGCCAGTACCCCAGGGGGCGCGGACGAGCAGTACTTC. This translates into CASTPGGADEQYF.

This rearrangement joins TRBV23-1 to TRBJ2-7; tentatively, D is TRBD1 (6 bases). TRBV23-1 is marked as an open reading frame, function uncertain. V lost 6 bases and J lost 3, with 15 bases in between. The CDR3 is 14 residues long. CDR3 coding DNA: TGCGCCAGCAGAGGCGGACAGCGGAACTACGAGCAGTACTTC. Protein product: CASRGGQRNYEQYF.

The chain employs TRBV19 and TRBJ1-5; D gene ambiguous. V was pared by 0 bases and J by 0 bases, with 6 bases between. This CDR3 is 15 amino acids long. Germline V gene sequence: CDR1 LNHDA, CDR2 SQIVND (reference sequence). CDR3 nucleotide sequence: TGTGCCAGTAGTATAGAGGGATATAGCAATCAGCCCCAGCATTTT. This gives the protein CASSIEGYSNQPQHF.

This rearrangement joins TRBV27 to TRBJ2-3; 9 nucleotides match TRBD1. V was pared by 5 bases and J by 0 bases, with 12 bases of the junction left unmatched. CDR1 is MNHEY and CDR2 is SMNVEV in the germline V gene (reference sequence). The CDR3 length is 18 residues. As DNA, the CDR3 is TGTGCCAGCAGTACCCGTATGGACAGGGGAATGAGCACAGATACGCAGTATTTT. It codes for CASSTRMDRGMSTDTQYF.

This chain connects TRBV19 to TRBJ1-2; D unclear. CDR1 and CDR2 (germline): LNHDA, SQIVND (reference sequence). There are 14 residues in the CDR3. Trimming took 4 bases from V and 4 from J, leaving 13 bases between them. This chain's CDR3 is CASSTLTLGYGYTF. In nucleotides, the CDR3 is TGTGCCAGTAGTACCCTGACACTGGGCTATGGCTACACCTTC.

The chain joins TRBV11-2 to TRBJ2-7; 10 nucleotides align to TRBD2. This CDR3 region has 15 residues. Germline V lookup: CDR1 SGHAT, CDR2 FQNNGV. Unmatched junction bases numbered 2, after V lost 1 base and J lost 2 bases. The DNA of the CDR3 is TGTGCCAGCAGCTTAGCACTAGCGGGGACCTACGAGCAGTACTTC. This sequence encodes CASSLALAGTYEQYF.